One sample yielded the 32 T cell receptor beta chains listed below, sequenced in a study of regulatory T cells in long-lasting Graves disease. CDR3 regions were amplified by Arm-PCR using iRepertoire HTBI primers to build TCR beta libraries. TCRdb reprocessed the multiplex PCR reads with MiXCR, giving one entry per CDR3 protein. The repertoire includes about 660,000 distinct CDR3 sequences, approximately 31% of them detected once, and around 42% sits in the top ten. The time point is: persistent/refractory GD, antithyroid drugs over 5 years with positive TRAb. Construction of the TCR library relied on RNA isolated from PBMCs. The specimen comprised peripheral blood mononuclear cells (PBMCs), sampled when the disease was refractory, from a patient treated with antithyroid drugs. The receptors here all came from a female donor with Graves disease.

This clonotype has only a few counts. This chain links TRBV18 with TRBJ2-1; TRBD2 is a possible D gene (6 bases). CDR3 length: 16 amino acids. Trimming pared 1 base from V and 3 bases from J, leaving 13 bases between. Germline V gene lookup returns CDR1 KGHSH and CDR2 LQKENI. The CDR3 nucleotides read TGTGCCAGCTCACCACTGGTAGGGCGGGACTACAATGAGCAGTTCTTC. As protein: CASSPLVGRDYNEQFF. The entire variable domain, with the rest obtained from reference TRBV18 and TRBJ2-1, is as follows: NAGVMQNPRHLVRRRGQEARLRCSPMKGHSHVYWYRQLPEEGLKFMVYLQKENIIDESGMPKERFSAEFPKEGPSILRIQQVVRGDSAAYFCASSPLVGRDYNEQFFGPGTRLTVL.

This clonotype occurred many times. V usage is TRBV2 and J usage is TRBJ2-5, with D unclear. The CDR3 is 10 amino acids. Trimming cost V 9 bases and J 3 bases, with 5 bases left between them. Germline V CDR1 and CDR2: SNHLY, FYNNEI. In nucleotides, the CDR3 is TGTGCCAGTGGGGAAGAGACCCAGTACTTC. Protein: CASGEETQYF.

The J gene is TRBJ2-7, the V gene TRBV27, with TRBD1 matching over 8 bases. CDR1 is MNHEY, CDR2 SMNVEV, per germline (reference sequence). This CDR3 comprises 15 residues. J lost 6 bases, V lost 2 bases, and 9 bases had no gene match. CDR3 sequence: CASSLIPGQAGEQYF. CDR3 in DNA: TGTGCCAGCAGTTTAATCCCGGGACAGGCTGGCGAGCAGTACTTC.

Only a few counts were recorded for this clonotype. The chain combines TRBV15 with TRBJ2-5; 7 bases match TRBD1. The J segment lost 4 bases and the V segment lost 5 bases, leaving 10 bases of the junction unmatched. Germline CDR1 reads LNHNV; CDR2 reads YYDKDF (reference sequence). The CDR3 runs to 15 residues. CDR3 residues: CATSERTGGVETQYF. In DNA, the CDR3 is TGTGCCACCAGCGAGAGGACAGGAGGAGTAGAGACCCAGTACTTC.

This clonotype has a count of ten or more. The V and J genes are TRBV28 and TRBJ1-2; 10 bases are a match to TRBD1. The germline V gene has CDR1 MDHEN and CDR2 SYDVKM. V lost 6 bases, J lost 5 bases, and 12 bases stayed unmatched. The CDR3 contains 16 residues. The CDR3 is CASSEWTGGKSYGYTF. CDR3 DNA: TGTGCCAGCAGCGAATGGACAGGGGGAAAATCTTATGGCTACACCTTC.

The V gene is TRBV16, the J gene TRBJ1-6; D uncertain. This CDR3 has 15 residues. Germline CDR1 and CDR2: KGHSY and FQNENV. The V end lost 0 bases, the J end lost 13 bases, and 16 bases lay between the germline ends. For the CDR3, the DNA is TGTGCCAGCAGCCAATCCAGCCAGGAGCTTACGCCCCTCCACTTT. It encodes CASSQSSQELTPLHF.

This clonotype has ten or more counts. The genes are TRBV30 and TRBJ1-2; TRBD1 is a possible D gene (6 bases). Trimming shortened V by 6 bases and J by 10 bases, and 15 bases separated the two germline ends. The CDR3 runs to 11 residues. Germline CDR1 GTSNPN, CDR2 SVGIG (reference sequence). The CDR3 DNA is TGTGCCTGCCATGGGGGGCGAGTCTACACCTTC. Translating it yields CACHGGRVYTF.

This clonotype was seen a handful of times. V gene TRBV2 combines with J gene TRBJ1-5, with D uncertain. Trimming took 6 bases from V and 5 from J, leaving 8 bases between them. The CDR3 sequence is 12 residues long. Germline V lookup: CDR1 SNHLY, CDR2 FYNNEI. For the CDR3, the DNA is TGTGCCAGCAGCCAAACAGATCAGCCCCAGCATTTT. Protein sequence: CASSQTDQPQHF.

At least ten counts were recorded for this clonotype. The chain carries TRBV7-9 and TRBJ1-1; D remains ambiguous. The CDR3 sequence is 14 residues long. V was pared by 3 bases and J by 1 base, with 9 bases between. Germline loops: CDR1 SEHNR, CDR2 FQNEAQ (reference sequence). CDR3 nucleotides: TGTGCCAGCAGCTTGGGATGGGGGAACACTGAAGCTTTCTTT. Its translation is CASSLGWGNTEAFF.

This clonotype was seen a handful of times. The chain links TRBV27 to TRBJ1-5, with D possibly matching TRBD1 (5 bases). The CDR3 loop spans 13 amino acids. V was clipped by 5 bases and J by 4 bases, with 9 bases between them. Germline values: CDR1 MNHEY, CDR2 SMNVEV (reference sequence). CDR3 DNA sequence: TGTGCCAGCAGTATTAACAGGAATCAGCCCCAGCATTTT. It specifies CASSINRNQPQHF.

V is TRBV7-9 and J is TRBJ2-7, with 7 nucleotides matching TRBD2. The CDR3 contains 16 residues. Germline assignment: CDR1 SEHNR and CDR2 FQNEAQ (reference sequence). V shed 5 bases, J shed 5 bases, and the junction held 15 bases outside the gene matches. Here the CDR3 reads CASSPDGLGLINEQYF. The CDR3 coding sequence is TGTGCCAGCAGCCCCGACGGGTTGGGACTAATCAACGAGCAGTACTTC.

This chain uses TRBV20-1 with TRBJ2-1; 9 positions match TRBD2. The CDR3 covers 15 residues. With V trimmed by 7 bases and J by 6 bases, 13 bases remained unmatched. Germline V gene sequence: CDR1 DFQATT, CDR2 SNEGSKA (reference sequence). The CDR3 sequence is CSGLAGTLGGNEQFF. CDR3 in DNA: TGCAGTGGTCTAGCGGGGACCTTGGGGGGCAATGAGCAGTTCTTC.

This clonotype occurred a few times. V is TRBV12-3 or TRBV12-4 and J is TRBJ2-7; possible D gene TRBD1, 5 bases. The V and J ends lost 4 bases and 2 bases respectively, with 12 bases between them. CDR3 length: 14 residues. The CDR3 DNA reads TGTGCCAGCAGTTCGCATCTCAGGGCCTACGAGCAGTACTTC. This codes for CASSSHLRAYEQYF.

The gene calls are TRBV9 and TRBJ2-5; D remains unclear. CDR3 length: 14 amino acids. The germline CDR1 and CDR2 sequences are SGDLS and YYNGEE. The V end was cut by 0 bases, the J end by 6 bases, with 12 bases between. The CDR3: CASSVGASLKTQYF. The CDR3, as DNA: TGTGCCAGCAGCGTAGGGGCTAGTTTGAAGACCCAGTACTTC.

The table lists this clonotype with many counts. V gene TRBV6-1 combines with J gene TRBJ2-5; 9 nucleotides align to TRBD2. Germline trimming cut 7 bases from V and 5 bases from J; bases unmatched to any gene: 8. Germline CDR1 and CDR2: MNHNS and SASEGT. The CDR3 loop spans 14 amino acids. CDR3 nucleotides: TGTGCCAGCATGTTAGCGGGAGATCAGGAGACCCAGTACTTC. Translating it yields CASMLAGDQETQYF.

The chain recombines TRBV19 with TRBJ2-5; 7 bases align to TRBD2. The junction had 9 bases not matched to a gene; V was cut back by 1 base and J by 4 bases. Germline assignment: CDR1 LNHDA and CDR2 SQIVND (reference sequence). The CDR3 covers 16 residues. The CDR3: CASSIGGGAGLETQYF. CDR3 in DNA: TGTGCCAGTAGTATAGGCGGAGGAGCGGGATTAGAGACCCAGTACTTC.

J is TRBJ1-5 and V is TRBV19, with 9 nucleotides matching TRBD1. V was clipped by 6 bases and J by 8 bases; unmatched bases: 17. Germline-derived CDR1 and CDR2 are LNHDA and SQIVND (reference sequence). The CDR3 extends over 17 amino acids. CDR3 loop: CASSPGTGWLVWEPQHF. The DNA of the CDR3 is TGTGCCAGTAGCCCCGGGACAGGGTGGTTGGTTTGGGAGCCCCAGCATTTT.

This clonotype came up a few times. J is TRBJ1-1 and V is TRBV18; the D gene is possibly TRBD1 (6 bases). Germline CDR1 and CDR2: KGHSH and LQKENI. The CDR3 consists of 16 residues. The V end lost 6 bases, the J end lost 1 base, and 18 bases lay between the germline ends. DNA of the CDR3: TGTGCCAGCTCGACAGGTTCAGCAGGCCAGAACACTGAAGCTTTCTTT. Encoded protein: CASSTGSAGQNTEAFF.

DNA of the CDR3: TGTGCCAGCAGAACAGAGGGGACGATGAACACTGAAGCTTTCTTT. Its translation is CASRTEGTMNTEAFF. The gene calls are TRBV6-2 or TRBV6-3 and TRBJ1-1, with D possibly being TRBD1 (5 bases). V was cut by 6 bases and J by 0 bases, with 14 bases left in between. The germline V gene has CDR1 MNHEY and CDR2 SVGEGT. The CDR3 is made up of 15 amino acids.

This clonotype was seen a few times. The chain has TRBV7-2 and TRBJ1-2; D is unclear. Deletions cut 1 base from V and 4 bases from J, with 16 bases between. The germline CDR1 and CDR2 sequences are SGHTA and FQGNSA. The CDR3 is 16 amino acids. For the CDR3, the DNA is TGTGCCAGCAGCTTAGATACTCGGGCAGCCATCTATGGCTACACCTTC. This encodes CASSLDTRAAIYGYTF.

There are a few counts of this clonotype. The chain combines TRBV15 with TRBJ1-4; 8 bases line up with TRBD1. The junction had 14 bases not matched to a gene; V was cut back by 3 bases and J by 8 bases. Germline values: CDR1 LNHNV, CDR2 YYDKDF (reference sequence). The CDR3 is made up of 17 amino acids. The DNA of the CDR3 is TGTGCCACCAGCAGGACGCCTCAGGGGGCAGGTGGGGAAAAACTGTTTTTT. Amino acids: CATSRTPQGAGGEKLFF. Variable domain in full (rest from reference TRBV15 and TRBJ1-4): DAMVIQNPRYQVTQFGKPVTLSCSQTLNHNVMYWYQQKSSQAPKLLFHYYDKDFNNEADTPDNFQSRRPNTSFCFLDIRSPGLGDTAMYLCATSRTPQGAGGEKLFFGSGTQLSVL.

The rearrangement links TRBV28 to TRBJ1-5; 10 bases are shared with TRBD1. The CDR3 has 14 amino acids. CDR1 and CDR2 from the germline V gene are MDHEN and SYDVKM. V was clipped by 8 bases and J by 6 bases; unmatched bases: 7. The CDR3 spells CASRRTGGFQPQHF. The CDR3 DNA is TGTGCCAGCCGGCGGACAGGGGGTTTTCAGCCCCAGCATTTT.

This rearrangement joins TRBV13 to TRBJ1-5; tentative D call: TRBD1 (5 bases). Germline V gene data show CDR1 as PRHDT and CDR2 as FYEKMQ (reference sequence). V was shortened by 5 bases and J by 1 base, with 9 bases between the two germline ends. The CDR3 spans 14 residues. CDR3 sequence reads: CASSARQSNQPQHF. The CDR3 DNA is TGTGCCAGCAGCGCCCGACAGAGCAATCAGCCCCAGCATTTT.

This clonotype turned up a few times. One end of the junction does not line up with germline, which may come from a read error. The chain carries TRBV11-2 and TRBJ2-4, with TRBD2 identical over 9 bases. The CDR3 has 17 residues. Germline lookup yields CDR1 SGHAT and CDR2 FQNNGV. The chain's CDR3 is CASSLIAGGIAKNIQYF. The CDR3 DNA is TGTGCCAGCAGCTTAATCGCGGGAGGGATAGCCAAAAACATCCAGTACTTC.

This chain uses TRBV6-1 with TRBJ1-2; a weak D match, TRBD1 (5 bases). The germline gives CDR1 MNHNS, CDR2 SASEGT. This CDR3 has 16 amino acids. V shed 8 bases and J shed 4 bases, with 23 bases lying between them. CDR3 region: CASSEFGGGAGYGYTF. Here the CDR3 DNA reads TGTGCCAGCTCCGAATTTGGCGGTGGGGCGGGCTATGGCTACACCTTC.

The sample holds a few counts of this clonotype. This chain joins TRBV20-1 and TRBJ1-1; D is uncertain. The CDR3 loop spans 14 amino acids. CDR1 is DFQATT, CDR2 SNEGSKA, per germline (reference sequence). Between the trimmed V and J ends, which lost 1 base and 0 bases, there was a span of 9 bases. This CDR3 reads CSARGGNLNTEAFF. In DNA form, the CDR3 reads TGCAGTGCTAGAGGTGGGAACCTGAACACTGAAGCTTTCTTT.

This clonotype has at least ten counts. The CDR3 region is CATQGPYGYTF. CDR3 coding DNA: TGTGCCACACAGGGCCCCTATGGCTACACCTTC. The chain couples TRBV12-3 or TRBV12-4 to TRBJ1-2; D perhaps matches TRBD1 (6 bases). The CDR3 has 11 residues. V lost 10 bases and J lost 4, with 10 bases in between.

The chain employs TRBV4-1 and TRBJ1-5, with a weak D call TRBD1 (6 bases). CDR3 size: 15 residues. CDR1 is MGHRA and CDR2 is YSYEKL in the germline V gene. Between the trimmed V and J ends, which lost 0 bases and 5 bases, there was a span of 11 bases. The CDR3 DNA is TGCGCCAGCAGCCAAGATATAGGGGGTCATCAGCCCCAGCATTTT. This codes for CASSQDIGGHQPQHF.

The genes are TRBV20-1 and TRBJ1-1, with TRBD1 matching 7 bases. This CDR3 region has 13 residues. The J segment lost 2 bases and the V segment lost 6 bases, leaving 6 bases of the junction unmatched. Germline V gene sequence: CDR1 DFQATT, CDR2 SNEGSKA (reference sequence). The CDR3 loop reads CSASGQANTEAFF. The CDR3 DNA is TGCAGTGCAAGCGGACAGGCAAACACTGAAGCTTTCTTT.

Turning to this clonotype: A clone one base away is much larger, so this may be a read error. V gene TRBV7-2 combines with J gene TRBJ1-2, with D hard to call. Trimming pared 1 base from V and 7 bases from J, leaving 13 bases between. Per the germline V gene, CDR1 is SGHTA and CDR2 is FQGNSA. This CDR3 region has 14 residues. The CDR3 reads CASSLESSGCGYTF. The CDR3 DNA is TGTGCCAGCAGCTTAGAGTCGAGCGGCTGTGGCTACACCTTC.

The chain links TRBV30 to TRBJ1-5; D call uncertain. V lost 3 bases, J lost 4 bases, and 10 bases lay in between. CDR1 is GTSNPN and CDR2 is SVGIG in the germline V gene (reference sequence). The CDR3 length is 13 residues. DNA for the CDR3: TGTGCCTGGAGGACCGGGGAGAATCAGCCCCAGCATTTT. This encodes CAWRTGENQPQHF.

The DNA for the CDR3 is TGTGCCAGCAGCTCTGGACTAGCGGGAGGGCGAGAGACCCAGTACTTC. This codes for CASSSGLAGGRETQYF. The chain combines TRBV12-3 or TRBV12-4 with TRBJ2-5; TRBD2 aligns across 15 bases. J gave up 4 bases and V 6 bases, and 6 bases lay outside the gene matches. This CDR3 region has 16 residues.